This T cell receptor beta chain stems from a study of T cell responses to AZD1222 COVID-19 vaccine. The repertoire was sequenced with immunoSEQ multiplex PCR; TCRdb's copy has only in-frame clones and lacks some. The table records roughly 120,000 clones, about nine tenths of them present only once. The CDR3 totals 17 residues. Germline V gene lookup returns CDR1 SGHKS and CDR2 YYEKEE (reference sequence). V shed 10 bases, J shed 2 bases, and the junction held 14 bases outside the gene matches. The sample was peripheral blood, taken 28 days after the second AZD1222 dose. This TCR derives from an adult who received the AZD1222 COVID-19 vaccine. The gene calls are TRBV5-5 and TRBJ2-5, with 13 bases identical to TRBD2. The CDR3 spells CAGGGPPGLAGQETQYF. CDR3 nucleotides: TGTGCCGGAGGAGGGCCACCGGGACTAGCGGGGCAAGAGACCCAGTACTTC.